One T cell receptor (beta chain) is described in this entry. This record belongs to a study of blood T cell repertoires in COVID-19. Study information: Italy, Spain and the United States were the sources of the convalescent and acute COVID-19 samples. PBMCs, B-cell-depleted T cells, or T cells were the source of the cDNA or gDNA that made up the material.

J gave up 3 bases and V 3 bases, and 8 bases lay outside the gene matches. The CDR3 consists of 16 residues. Per the germline V gene, CDR1 is MGHDK and CDR2 is SYGVNS. Authors' processing steps: Researchers report that nucleated cell counts were estimated from reference gene primer amplification. TCRdb's table, derived via immunoSEQ multiplex PCR, lists solely in-frame clones and lacks some. V, J and clone size were drawn from that table, and D and trimming were deduced from the DNA. The sample lists approximately 71,000 clones, 82% occurring once. Sequenced material: peripheral blood. This sequence joins TRBV25-1 and TRBJ2-1, with 7 bases that match TRBD1. This TCR derives from a woman over 75 with acute or convalescent COVID-19. CDR3 region: CASSEERGDSYNEQFF. The CDR3 nucleotides read TGTGCCAGCAGTGAGGAGAGAGGGGACAGCTACAATGAGCAGTTCTTC.